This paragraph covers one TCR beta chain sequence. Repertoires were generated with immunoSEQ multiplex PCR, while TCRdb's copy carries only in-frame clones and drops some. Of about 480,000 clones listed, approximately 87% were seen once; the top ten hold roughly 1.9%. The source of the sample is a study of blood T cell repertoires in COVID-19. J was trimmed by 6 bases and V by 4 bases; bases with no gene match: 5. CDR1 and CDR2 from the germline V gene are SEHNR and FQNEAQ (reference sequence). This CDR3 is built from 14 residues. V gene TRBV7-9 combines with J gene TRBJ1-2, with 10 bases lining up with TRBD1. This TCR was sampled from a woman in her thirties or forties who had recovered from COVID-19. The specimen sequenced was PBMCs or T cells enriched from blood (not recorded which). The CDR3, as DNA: TGTGCCAGCAGCTATCGGACAGGGGGAAATGGCTACACCTTC. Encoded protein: CASSYRTGGNGYTF.